Shown below are 18 T cell receptor beta chains from a single sample sequenced in a study of T cells in Graves' hyperthyroidism and ophthalmopathy. There were TCR beta CDR3 regions amplified from RNA transcripts. The HTBI set primed first-round TCR CDR3 RT-PCR. MiXCR, applied by TCRdb to the multiplex PCR reads, yields one record per CDR3 protein. The sample consists of fewer than 700,000 distinct CDR3 sequences, 15% to 20% of them appearing once. The sample consisted of blood. The receptors stem from a woman aged 25 to 39 with Graves' hyperthyroidism.

This clonotype was observed a single time. The chain couples TRBV20-1 to TRBJ2-2; D gene ambiguous. Germline V gene lookup returns CDR1 DFQATT and CDR2 SNEGSKA (reference sequence). V was trimmed by 7 bases and J by 2 bases, leaving 5 bases between them. The CDR3 is 11 amino acids. CDR3 nucleotides: TGCAGTGTGGCTAACACCGGGGAGCTGTTTTTT. It translates to CSVANTGELFF.

This clonotype was seen ten or more times. The chain couples TRBV28 to TRBJ2-7; TRBD2 matches at 12 bases. Germline assignment: CDR1 MDHEN and CDR2 SYDVKM. This CDR3 contains 14 residues. J lost 6 bases, V lost 5 bases, and 5 bases had no gene match. CDR3: CASSETSGRGEQYF. DNA of the CDR3: TGTGCCAGCAGTGAGACTAGCGGGAGAGGCGAGCAGTACTTC.

This clonotype was observed at least ten times. This chain links TRBV28 with TRBJ1-5; 10 bases fit TRBD1. This CDR3 has 20 amino acids. CDR1 and CDR2 from the germline V gene are MDHEN and SYDVKM. The V gene end was trimmed by 7 bases and the J gene end by 3 bases; junction bases not matched to a gene: 21. The CDR3 region has the DNA TGTGCCAGCACCCTTTTCTTCATGGGGGACAGGGGAGATAACAATCAGCCCCAGCATTTT. Residues: CASTLFFMGDRGDNNQPQHF.

The sample holds many counts of this clonotype. The chain uses TRBV5-1 and TRBJ2-1, with 9 bases identical to TRBD2. Germline CDR1 is SGHRS and CDR2 is YFSETQ. Trimming at V came to 1 base and at J to 7 bases, leaving 9 bases not matched to a gene. The CDR3 is 16 amino acids. CDR3 DNA: TGCGCCAGCAGCTTGATTAGCGGGAGTAGCGCGAATGAGCAGTTCTTC. Amino acids: CASSLISGSSANEQFF. The variable domain in full, completed from reference TRBV5-1 and TRBJ2-1, reads KAGVTQTPRYLIKTRGQQVTLSCSPISGHRSVSWYQQTPGQGLQFLFEYFSETQRNKGNFPGRFSGRQFSNSRSEMNVSTLELGDSALYLCASSLISGSSANEQFFGPGTRLTVL.

The CDR3: CASSIDYQVVSPLHF. Written as DNA, the CDR3 is TGTGCCAGTAGTATAGATTACCAGGTTGTTTCACCCCTCCACTTT. The chain joins TRBV19 to TRBJ1-6, with D unresolved. The length of the CDR3 is 15 residues. Trimming left V 0 bases short and J 9 bases short, with 12 bases between. CDR1 and CDR2 from the germline V gene are LNHDA and SQIVND (reference sequence).

The chain employs TRBV5-4 and TRBJ2-7; unclear D gene. The J call may be in error: the DNA end matches TRBJ2-1 better. The CDR3 length is 13 residues. CDR1 SGHNT and CDR2 YYREEE come from the germline V gene (reference sequence). In DNA form, the CDR3 reads TGTGCCAGCAGCGATGAGAGCTCCTACGAGCAGTTCTTC. The encoded protein is CASSDESSYEQFF.

As to this clonotype: One base away lies a much larger clone, so this may be a sequencing read error. The CDR3 DNA is TGTGACAGCAGTTTACCCGGGCCACAAGAGACCCAGTACTTC. It yields the protein CDSSLPGPQETQYF. This chain links TRBV28 with TRBJ2-5, with D unresolved. The CDR3 is 14 residues long. Per germline, CDR1 MDHEN and CDR2 SYDVKM. The whole variable domain, filled in from reference TRBV28 and TRBJ2-5, reads DVKVTQSSRYLVKRTGEKVFLECVQDMDHENMFWYRQDPGLGLRLIYFSYDVKMKEKGDIPEGYSVSREKKERFSLILESASTNQTSMYLCDSSLPGPQETQYFGPGTRLLVL.

The V and J genes are TRBV6-4 and TRBJ2-1; the match to TRBD2 covers 9 bases. The J segment lost 5 bases and the V segment lost 6 bases, leaving 2 bases of the junction unmatched. This CDR3 has 13 residues. Germline CDR1 and CDR2: MRHNA and SNTAGT. Written as DNA, the CDR3 is TGTGCCAGCAGGGGACTAGCTCACAATGAGCAGTTCTTC. This sequence encodes CASRGLAHNEQFF.

This clonotype has a count of ten or more. The chain combines TRBV13 with TRBJ2-1, with D unclear. CDR3 length: 16 residues. V was pared by 3 bases and J by 1 base, with 13 bases between. Germline V gene sequence: CDR1 PRHDT, CDR2 FYEKMQ (reference sequence). The CDR3 DNA follows: TGTGCCAGCAGCTTCCGGATCGCTCCATCCTACAATGAGCAGTTCTTC. Protein product: CASSFRIAPSYNEQFF.

In its sample, this clonotype was seen many times. This chain uses TRBV7-9 with TRBJ2-1; 9 bases fit TRBD1. From germline, CDR1 is SEHNR and CDR2 FQNEAQ (reference sequence). The CDR3 totals 18 residues. Trimming cost V 4 bases and J 5 bases; bases outside gene matches: 15. Written as DNA, the CDR3 is TGTGCCAGCAGCTCCGGTCCCGGGACAGGGCCGGGGGACAATGAGCAGTTCTTC. Translation: CASSSGPGTGPGDNEQFF.

This clonotype occurred a few times. The chain has TRBV30 and TRBJ2-1; 9 bases are shared with TRBD2. The junction had 8 bases not matched to a gene; V was cut back by 5 bases and J by 0 bases. CDR1 is GTSNPN, CDR2 SVGIG, per germline (reference sequence). This CDR3 has 16 amino acids. The CDR3 loop reads CAWAPIAGASYNEQFF. CDR3 nucleotide sequence: TGTGCCTGGGCACCGATAGCGGGGGCCTCCTACAATGAGCAGTTCTTC.

V gene TRBV27 combines with J gene TRBJ1-4, with 10 positions matching TRBD1. After removal of 3 bases from V and 7 bases from J, the junction contained 5 bases not matched to a gene. From germline, CDR1 is MNHEY and CDR2 SMNVEV (reference sequence). The CDR3 extends over 15 amino acids. The DNA of the CDR3 is TGTGCCAGCAGTTTTAAAGGGACAGGGGTTGAAAAACTGTTTTTT. The encoded protein is CASSFKGTGVEKLFF.

This clonotype was counted many times. The chain links TRBV28 to TRBJ1-6; 8 bases agree with TRBD1. The CDR3 extends over 21 amino acids. The J segment lost 9 bases and the V segment lost 6 bases, leaving 28 bases of the junction unmatched. CDR1 is MDHEN and CDR2 is SYDVKM in the germline V gene. The CDR3 region has the DNA TGTGCCAGCAGCCGGACCAGGACAGGGCCCGGCGGCGGTGGTAGTGGTTCACCCCTCCACTTT. Translating it yields CASSRTRTGPGGGGSGSPLHF.

This clonotype was picked up one time. The rearrangement uses TRBV27 and TRBJ2-7, with 13 bases aligning to TRBD2. The CDR3 consists of 16 residues. V dropped 5 bases and J dropped 3; count of bases not matched to a gene: 7. CDR1 and CDR2 (germline): MNHEY, SMNVEV (reference sequence). The CDR3 DNA reads TGTGCCAGCAGTCCCCATGGGACTAGCGGGAACTACGAGCAGTACTTC. Translated: CASSPHGTSGNYEQYF.

This clonotype has at least ten counts. The chain couples TRBV12-3 or TRBV12-4 to TRBJ2-7; D possibly corresponds to TRBD2 (6 bases). Between the trimmed V and J ends, which lost 6 bases and 4 bases, there was a span of 16 bases. The CDR3 totals 14 residues. The CDR3: CASSPGGVRYEQYF. For the CDR3, the DNA is TGTGCCAGCAGCCCCGGAGGGGTAAGGTACGAGCAGTACTTC.

Many counts were recorded for this clonotype. The chain links TRBV5-1 to TRBJ2-7; D ambiguous. The length of the CDR3 is 14 residues. Trimming removed 4 bases from V and 2 bases from J, with 13 bases in between. Germline V gene sequence: CDR1 SGHRS, CDR2 YFSETQ. The CDR3 here is CASSPPPPTYEQYF. Written as DNA, the CDR3 is TGCGCCAGCAGCCCGCCTCCCCCGACCTACGAGCAGTACTTC.

CDR3 residues: CASSLRASGLRDTQYF. The CDR3 region has the DNA TGTGCCAGCAGCTTACGGGCTAGCGGGCTTCGGGATACGCAGTATTTT. The chain joins TRBV11-2 to TRBJ2-3; TRBD2 agrees at 8 bases. This CDR3 spans 16 amino acids. V gave up 2 bases and J gave up 6 bases; unmatched junction bases: 10. Germline CDR1 is SGHAT and CDR2 is FQNNGV. Using reference TRBV11-2 and TRBJ2-3 for the parts outside the CDR3, the full variable domain is EAGVAQSPRYKIIEKRQSVAFWCNPISGHATLYWYQQILGQGPKLLIQFQNNGVVDDSQLPKDRFSAERLKGVDSTLKIQPAKLEDSAVYLCASSLRASGLRDTQYFGPGTRLTVL.

This clonotype was counted many times. V gene TRBV5-1 combines with J gene TRBJ2-1; 7 bases are shared with TRBD2. CDR1 and CDR2 from the germline V gene are SGHRS and YFSETQ. Unmatched junction bases numbered 7, after V lost 5 bases and J lost 5 bases. The CDR3 consists of 14 residues. The CDR3 DNA follows: TGCGCCAGCAGAAAGTGGGAGGGCCACAATGAGCAGTTCTTC. Translation: CASRKWEGHNEQFF.